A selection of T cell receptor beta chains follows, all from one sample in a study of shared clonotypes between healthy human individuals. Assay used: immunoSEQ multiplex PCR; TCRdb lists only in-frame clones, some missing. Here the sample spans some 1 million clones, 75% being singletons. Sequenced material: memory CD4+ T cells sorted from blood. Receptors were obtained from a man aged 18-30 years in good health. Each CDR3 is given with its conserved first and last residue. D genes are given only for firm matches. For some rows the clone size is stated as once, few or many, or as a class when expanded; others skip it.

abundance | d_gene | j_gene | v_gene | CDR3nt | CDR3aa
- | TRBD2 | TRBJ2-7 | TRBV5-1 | TGCGCCAGCAGCTTGGCTGGTAGCGGGAGGGACGAGCAGTACTTC | CASSLAGSGRDEQYF
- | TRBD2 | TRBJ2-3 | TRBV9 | TGTGCCAGCAGCGTAGGGACTAGCGGGACGGGAGATACGCAGTATTTT | CASSVGTSGTGDTQYF
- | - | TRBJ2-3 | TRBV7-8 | TGTGCCAGCAGCTTAGCTGAGGGACTCACAGATACGCAGTATTTT | CASSLAEGLTDTQYF
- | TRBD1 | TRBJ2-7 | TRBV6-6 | TGTGCCAGCAGACCCGGGACAGGGAAAGCCTACGAGCAGTACTTC | CASRPGTGKAYEQYF
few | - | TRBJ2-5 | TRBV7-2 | TGTGCCAGCAGACTAACAGGGCCCGGGACCCAGTACTTC | CASRLTGPGTQYF
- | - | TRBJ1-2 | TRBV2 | TGTGCCAGCAGTGATCTGCAGAACGCTCCTCCTGGCTACACCTTC | CASSDLQNAPPGYTF
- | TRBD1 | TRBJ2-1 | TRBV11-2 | TGTGCCAGCAGCTTCTTCGGGACAGGGGGCAATGAGCAGTTCTTC | CASSFFGTGGNEQFF
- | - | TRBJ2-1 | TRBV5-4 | TGTGCCAGCAGCTCCGATCCCCTTTATGAGCAGTTCTTC | CASSSDPLYEQFF
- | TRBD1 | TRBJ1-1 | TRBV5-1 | TGCGCCAGCTCGAGAGGAGGGGGCGCGGATGAAGCTTTCTTT | CASSRGGGADEAFF
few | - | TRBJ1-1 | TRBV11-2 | TGTGCCAGCAGCTTAGGCCACCTAATCGGCGAAGCTTTCTTT | CASSLGHLIGEAFF
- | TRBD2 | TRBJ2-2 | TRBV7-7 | TGTGCTAGCAGCCCTTCCGGGACTAGCGGGGGGGAGCTGTTTTTT | CASSPSGTSGGELFF
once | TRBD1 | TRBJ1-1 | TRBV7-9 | TGTGCCAGCACCAGTACGGAGGGGGCAGCCACTGAAGCTTTCTTT | CASTSTEGAATEAFF
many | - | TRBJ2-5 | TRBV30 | TGTGCCTGGAGTGTAATCCAGCAAGAGACCCAGTACTTC | CAWSVIQQETQYF
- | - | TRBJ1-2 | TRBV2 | TGTGCCAGCAGTGTTTTACAGGGCTACACCTTC | CASSVLQGYTF
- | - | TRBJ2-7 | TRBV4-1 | TGCGCCAGCAGCCAAGATTCGAACGAGCAGTACTTC | CASSQDSNEQYF
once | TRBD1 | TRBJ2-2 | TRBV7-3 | TGTGCCAGCAGCCTTAACAGGGGTCAGGGGGAGCTGTTTTTT | CASSLNRGQGELFF